The clone carrying this T cell receptor beta chain was recorded a few times. As yet, its antigen is unknown. From germline, CDR1 is MGHRA and CDR2 YSYEKL. The CDR3 has 15 amino acids. The V and J ends lost 4 bases and 0 bases, in that order; junction bases with no gene match: 0. The source of the sample is a study of CD8 T cells in ankylosing spondylitis. Study results and limitations: Existing reports had already noted some motif variants in reactive arthritis synovial fluid and blood.

Quantitative molecular-barcoded 5'-RACE generated the TCR beta libraries. TCRdb reprocessed the 5' RACE reads via MiXCR and lists one record per CDR3 protein. The sample lists approximately 290,000 distinct CDR3 sequences; under 25% were seen once. The TCR was taken from a female donor with ankylosing spondylitis or in good health (not recorded which). V usage is TRBV4-1 and J usage is TRBJ2-3, with 11 positions matching TRBD2. Sequencing used blood, either unsorted or a sorted T cell fraction (not recorded which). CDR3 DNA sequence: TGCGCCAGCAGCCGGACTAGCGGGAGCACAGATACGCAGTATTTT. Amino acid sequence: CASSRTSGSTDTQYF.